This is a list of T cell receptor beta chains from one sample in a study of cytomegalovirus exposure and HLA in healthy donors. Sequenced by immunoSEQ multiplex PCR; TCRdb stores in-frame clones only, minus some. The data show roughly 110,000 clones, roughly 80% seen once. Sequenced material: PBMCs. The source of these receptors is a man between 25 and 39 years old in good health and CMV-seronegative. Each CDR3 is given without its conserved first and last residue.

v_call	cdr3_aa
TRBV10-1	ASSESRAEKLF
TRBV30	AWSVPGGTNYGYT
TRBV7-2	ASSAQLSVGELF
TRBV9	ASSRWDRADSPLH
TRBV7-9	ASSLGGGQGKPQH
TRBV5-1	ASSFTGSSNQPQH
TRBV29-1	SVLDRGQVGNQPQH
TRBV11-2	ASSFNNLRDRGHEQY
TRBV4-1	ASSQPTSGSTDTQY
TRBV25-1	ASSEGGQGVYEQY
TRBV23-1	ASSHQGLAGTGELF
TRBV7-2	ASSFVEKTQY
TRBV27	ASSFGTETYEQY
TRBV15	ATSRGHATKEKLF
TRBV30	AWSVARSNQPQH
TRBV6-1	ASSKQGTGTEAF
TRBV10-1	ATSQGIKGTGELF
TRBV19	ASSIASLETQY
TRBV28	ASSFGLAVSTDTQY
TRBV27	ASRSTQETQY
TRBV11-1	ASRRGEGTEAF
TRBV9	ASSVEGRERADTQY
TRBV7-9	ASSLPGNTEAF
TRBV2	ASYGQGTSEQY
TRBV6-5	ASSYSGYNEQF
TRBV2	ASSSFYEQY
TRBV5-6	ASSLAGWRDTQY
TRBV11-3	ASSSGGPEQY
TRBV6-1	ASSVWRTGGSPLH
TRBV27	ASSTSGRPYEQY
TRBV9	ASSATGGDSGANVLT
TRBV7-9	ASSLALQGETQY
TRBV28	ASRPTSSYNEQF
TRBV6-5	ASSERGVNTEAF
TRBV2	ASSVVGQGGNQPQH
TRBV20-1	SASREIEQF
TRBV9	ASSATGSSYNEQF
TRBV28	AAFGGGSTDTQY
TRBV5-1	ASSLASGGNPSSYEQY
TRBV5-6	ASNWTSDTDTQY
TRBV25-1	ASSETGDLVYSPLH